Listed below are T cell receptor beta chains from one sample, sequenced in a study of blood T cell repertoires in COVID-19. Method: immunoSEQ multiplex PCR; TCRdb's copy keeps in-frame clones and lacks some. The data hold about 380,000 clones, with about 90% observed a single time. The sequenced material came from PBMCs or T cells enriched from blood (not recorded which). The receptors derive from a young woman who had recovered from COVID-19. Both conserved end residues are part of each CDR3. The D gene is left open where the match is weak.

>.|TRBV5-1|TRBJ1-1
CASSFQGYRVDAEAFF
>.|TRBV2|TRBJ2-3
CASNAGASSTDTQYF
>TRBD2|TRBV5-1|TRBJ2-1
CASSYAGGPNNEQFF
>.|TRBV19|TRBJ2-5
CASSLDLQETQYF
>.|TRBV6-1|TRBJ1-2
CASSDVGGYGYTF
>TRBD1|TRBV13|TRBJ2-7
CASSPGQASYEQYF
>TRBD2|TRBV14|TRBJ2-1
CASSPGAGESYNEQFF
>TRBD2|TRBV27|TRBJ2-1
CACGGPYNEQFF
>.|TRBV11-2|TRBJ1-1
CASSPVRGVAFF
>.|TRBV9|TRBJ1-5
CASSAQGRDDQPQHF
>.|TRBV12-3/TRBV12-4|TRBJ2-7
CASSRVSYEQYF
>.|TRBV5-4|TRBJ1-6
CASSPGGGSPLHF
>.|TRBV7-7|TRBJ2-1
CASSPDHGGLAVSYNEQFF
>TRBD1|TRBV19|TRBJ1-5
CASGQVGRPQHF
>.|TRBV5-8|TRBJ1-3
CASSLLQGPNTIYF
>.|TRBV28|TRBJ1-5
CASSLGREVSNQPQHF
>TRBD2|TRBV7-9|TRBJ2-4
CASSPGGVAKNIQYF
>TRBD2|TRBV7-9|TRBJ2-7
CASSLTSGGSSEQYF
>TRBD1|TRBV3-1/TRBV3-2|TRBJ1-1
CASSLDLGQGGGAFF
>.|TRBV19|TRBJ1-2
CASSRMGGTYGYTF
>.|TRBV6-6|TRBJ2-4
CASTPGESAKNIQYF
>TRBD1|TRBV19|TRBJ2-5
CASSEHRGRLFETQYF
>.|TRBV28|TRBJ1-5
CASRSQGTRNQPQHF
>.|TRBV11-2|TRBJ1-1
CASSLDSYFTLTGYTEAFF
>.|TRBV12-5|TRBJ2-2
CASGSPSRITPGTGELFF
>.|TRBV30|TRBJ1-2
CAWDRKINYGYTF
>.|TRBV3-1/TRBV3-2|TRBJ2-5
CASSQKSTAYQETQYF
>TRBD1|TRBV27|TRBJ1-1
CASNHRGNTEAFF
>TRBD2|TRBV27|TRBJ2-7
CASSLLADNGEQYF
>TRBD2|TRBV9|TRBJ2-3
CASSGSGGARADTQYF
>.|TRBV27|TRBJ2-1
CASSSPRGSYNEQFF
>.|TRBV19|TRBJ1-5
CASNPRNRADQHF
>TRBD1|TRBV28|TRBJ1-2
CASSLLTGAYGYTF
>TRBD1|TRBV5-4|TRBJ2-1
CASSEGGTGGIDEQFF
>.|TRBV4-1|TRBJ2-2
CASSHPKGQNTGELFF
>TRBD1|TRBV5-1|TRBJ2-7
CASSWDRVLYEQYF
>.|TRBV7-8|TRBJ2-1
CASSLGSGTSGNEQFF
>TRBD1|TRBV7-6|TRBJ1-1
CASSPDRVRLEAFF
>.|TRBV5-6|TRBJ1-6
CASSLNPGTSERSPLHF
>.|TRBV4-1|TRBJ2-7
CASSQVGLLYEQYF
>.|TRBV5-1|TRBJ2-1
CASSLAEQRYNEQFF
>.|TRBV2|TRBJ1-6
CASSDAGGVNSPLHF
>.|TRBV2|TRBJ2-7
CASKALGQTTYEQYF
>.|TRBV12-3/TRBV12-4|TRBJ1-2
CASWLGRGGGYTF
>TRBD1|TRBV28|TRBJ2-7
CASSPTLGQGLTYEQYF
>.|TRBV2|TRBJ2-5
CASNGSRGTQYF
>.|TRBV5-8|TRBJ2-6
CASSPGLSSGANVLTF
>TRBD1|TRBV2|TRBJ2-3
CAIRDRGLTDTQYF
>TRBD1|TRBV27|TRBJ2-7
CASSPTGDSYEQYF